This TCR beta chain was recorded in a study of blood T cell repertoires in COVID-19. In the study's own analysis: Estimation of nucleated cell counts was performed using reference gene primer amplification. Sequencing was performed with immunoSEQ multiplex PCR; in TCRdb, only in-frame clones are kept and a portion is missing. That table gives V, J and clone size, and the DNA gave D and trimming. This table holds some 230,000 clones, around 86% found once. Sequenced input: peripheral blood. This receptor was identified in a man aged 25 to 45 who had recovered from COVID-19.

Here the CDR3 reads CASSLAVEGYTF. DNA for the CDR3: TGTGCCAGCAGCTTAGCGGTCGAGGGATACACCTTC. The V and J genes are TRBV7-8 and TRBJ1-2; no clear D. The CDR3 sequence is 12 residues long. Germline assignment: CDR1 SGHVS and CDR2 FQNEAQ. V dropped 0 bases and J dropped 11 bases, with 10 bases sitting between them. The full variable domain, with the rest looked up from reference TRBV7-8 and TRBJ1-2, is GAGVSQSPRYKVAKRGQDVALRCDPISGHVSLFWYQQALGQGPEFLTYFQNEAQLDKSGLPSDRFFAERPEGSVSTLKIQRTQQEDSAVYLCASSLAVEGYTFGSGTRLTVV.